Following are 3 T cell receptor beta chains from one sample sequenced in a study of memory CD4+ T cells and cytomegalovirus serostatus. The sort gate was single viable CD3+CD4+CD8-CD45RO+ cells for memory CD4+ T cells. The table came from immunoSEQ multiplex PCR; TCRdb's copy has only in-frame clones and leaves some out. The data show about 41,000 clones, roughly three quarters seen once. The sequenced sample consisted of memory CD4+ T cells from blood. Every receptor here comes from an adult in good health and CMV-seronegative.

The genes are TRBV5-1 and TRBJ2-7; D uncertain. Germline assignment: CDR1 SGHRS and CDR2 YFSETQ. This CDR3 contains 11 residues. V shed 4 bases and J shed 1 base, with 3 bases lying between them. As DNA, the CDR3 is TGCGCCAGCAGCGGATCCTACGAGCAGTACTTC. This gives the protein CASSGSYEQYF.

The rearrangement joins TRBV2 to TRBJ2-3, with D unresolved. This CDR3 is built from 13 residues. From germline, CDR1 is SNHLY and CDR2 FYNNEI. Trimming cost V 1 base and J 2 bases, with 4 bases left between them. Here the CDR3 DNA reads TGTGCCAGCAGTGAAGTCCTCACAGATACGCAGTATTTT. Translation: CASSEVLTDTQYF. The whole variable domain, filled in from reference TRBV2 and TRBJ2-3, reads EPEVTQTPSHQVTQMGQEVILRCVPISNHLYFYWYRQILGQKVEFLVSFYNNEISEKSEIFDDQFSVERPDGSNFTLKIRSTKLEDSAMYFCASSEVLTDTQYFGPGTRLTVL.

This clone came up once. V gene TRBV9 combines with J gene TRBJ2-1, with 8 bases aligning to TRBD2. This CDR3 has 16 residues. Germline values: CDR1 SGDLS, CDR2 YYNGEE. Trimming removed 3 bases from V and 8 bases from J; junction bases left unmatched: 13. The CDR3 is CASSAGPGLVVDEQFF. The CDR3 DNA sequence: TGTGCCAGCAGCGCTGGGCCGGGACTAGTGGTCGATGAGCAGTTCTTC.